The 12 T cell receptor beta chains below all came from one sample that was sequenced in a study of blood T cell repertoires in COVID-19. Clones were sequenced by immunoSEQ multiplex PCR, and TCRdb holds only the in-frame ones, with some missing. The sample yields under 65,000 clones, roughly 79% seen once. The sample was peripheral blood. Receptors originate from a woman in her sixties with acute or convalescent COVID-19.

The chain employs TRBV4-1 and TRBJ2-1; 7 bases agree with TRBD2. V lost 1 base to trimming and J lost 0 bases; unmatched junction nucleotides: 3. The CDR3 length is 16 residues. Germline assignment: CDR1 MGHRA and CDR2 YSYEKL. The CDR3 loop reads CASSQVGGSSYNEQFF. The DNA for the CDR3 is TGCGCCAGCAGCCAAGTCGGCGGGAGCTCCTACAATGAGCAGTTCTTC.

V usage is TRBV5-6 and J usage is TRBJ1-1; unclear D gene. This CDR3 spans 13 amino acids. Trimming cost V 1 base and J 4 bases, with 8 bases left between them. Germline-derived CDR1 and CDR2 are SGHDT and YYEEEE. CDR3 in DNA: TGTGCCAGCAGCTTGTGGGCGGGCACTGAAGCTTTCTTT. This sequence encodes CASSLWAGTEAFF.

The gene calls are TRBV29-1 and TRBJ2-5; a possible D gene is TRBD2 (5 bases). The CDR3 is made up of 13 amino acids. Germline assignment: CDR1 SQVTM and CDR2 ANQGSEA. V dropped 4 bases and J dropped 3 bases, with 12 bases sitting between them. The CDR3 reads CSVVFGNEETQYF. The CDR3 DNA is TGCAGCGTTGTGTTCGGGAACGAAGAGACCCAGTACTTC.

The gene calls are TRBV29-1 and TRBJ1-6; TRBD1 is a possible D gene (6 bases). Trimming cost V 6 bases and J 7 bases, with 16 bases left between them. The CDR3 runs 14 residues. From germline, CDR1 is SQVTM and CDR2 ANQGSEA. CDR3 in DNA: TGCAGCGTGAGAACCGGGACAACCAATTCACCCCTCCACTTT. Residues: CSVRTGTTNSPLHF.

The DNA of the CDR3 is TGTGCCAGCAGCCCCCTGGCGGGAGGGCTAAATGAGCAGTTCTTC. This translates into CASSPLAGGLNEQFF. The rearrangement joins TRBV3-1 (or the pseudogene TRBV3-2) to TRBJ2-1, with TRBD2 identical over 9 bases. The CDR3 covers 15 residues. Germline V lookup: CDR1 LGHDT, CDR2 YNNKEL (reference sequence). With V trimmed by 4 bases and J by 7 bases, 8 bases remained unmatched.

The chain employs TRBV23-1 and TRBJ2-3; D perhaps matches TRBD2 (6 bases). TRBV23-1 is identified as an open reading frame with a role that is uncertain. Trimming took off 8 bases at V and 1 base at J, with 7 bases between the two ends. This CDR3 is built from 12 residues. CDR3: CASLAGTDTQYF. CDR3 in DNA: TGCGCCAGCTTAGCGGGCACAGATACGCAGTATTTT.

The chain joins TRBV7-9 to TRBJ2-2; 10 bases map to TRBD1. V lost 3 bases to trimming and J lost 5 bases; unmatched junction nucleotides: 12. In germline, CDR1 is SEHNR, CDR2 FQNEAQ (reference sequence). The CDR3 runs to 18 residues. The CDR3 sequence: CASSFFLTGQGPTGELFF. The CDR3 DNA reads TGTGCCAGCAGCTTTTTCTTAACGGGACAGGGGCCAACCGGGGAGCTGTTTTTT.

This sequence joins TRBV29-1 and TRBJ1-1; D is unclear. Germline-derived CDR1 and CDR2 are SQVTM and ANQGSEA. The CDR3 runs 13 residues. Deletions cut 3 bases from V and 0 bases from J, with 8 bases between. The CDR3 sequence: CSVDPVLNTEAFF. The DNA of the CDR3 is TGCAGCGTTGATCCGGTCCTGAACACTGAAGCTTTCTTT.

The chain combines TRBV4-2 with TRBJ2-2; D remains unclear. V lost 1 base and J 8 bases, leaving 8 bases between the germline ends. The CDR3 sequence is 13 residues long. Germline CDR1 LGHNA, CDR2 YNFKEQ. In DNA, the CDR3 is TGTGCCAGCAGCCAAGTCGAGAGGGGGGAGCTGTTTTTT. Translated: CASSQVERGELFF.

The chain combines TRBV30 with TRBJ1-2; a weak D match, TRBD1 (6 bases). Deletions cut 3 bases from V and 5 bases from J, with 19 bases between. The CDR3 has 15 amino acids. Germline assignment: CDR1 GTSNPN and CDR2 SVGIG (reference sequence). DNA for the CDR3: TGTGCCTGGAGCCCTCAGGGGTCTCGCCCTTATGGCTACACCTTC. Amino acid sequence: CAWSPQGSRPYGYTF.

This sequence joins TRBV6-6 and TRBJ2-5, with D perhaps matching TRBD1 (6 bases). V lost 6 bases to trimming and J lost 10 bases, with 24 bases between them. From germline, CDR1 is MNHNY and CDR2 SVGAGI (reference sequence). The CDR3 contains 15 residues. CDR3 coding DNA: TGTGCCAGCAGCCCCGGCCGGGATGGGGGCAGGGGCCAGTACTTC. As protein: CASSPGRDGGRGQYF.

The rearrangement joins TRBV6-1 to TRBJ1-2, with 7 bases matching TRBD1. There are 13 residues in the CDR3. Germline assignment: CDR1 MNHNS and CDR2 SASEGT. Germline trimming cut 2 bases from V and 8 bases from J; bases unmatched to any gene: 5. CDR3 bases: TGTGCCAGCAGTGAAAGACAGGGACAGGGCTACACCTTC. Translation gives CASSERQGQGYTF.